This T cell receptor (beta chain) was sequenced in a study of T cells in localized non-small cell lung cancer. CDR3 length equals 16 residues. CDR1 and CDR2 (germline): MDHEN, SYDVKM. Losses at the gene ends were 4 bases for V and 2 bases for J; bases not matched to a gene: 8. The data were produced by immunoSEQ multiplex PCR, yet TCRdb's version contains in-frame clones alone and is incomplete. Of roughly 3,900 clones in the sample, around 40% are singletons; the top ten hold about 5.6%. The sequence came from a woman aged 40 to 75 with stage I lung adenocarcinoma. This sample comprised lung tumor tissue, obtained before any cancer treatment. The rearrangement uses TRBV28 and TRBJ2-7; 10 bases agree with TRBD1. The DNA of the CDR3 is TGTGCCAGCAGTTCCCCGCCGGGACAGGGGCCCTACGAGCAGTACTTC. It specifies CASSSPPGQGPYEQYF.